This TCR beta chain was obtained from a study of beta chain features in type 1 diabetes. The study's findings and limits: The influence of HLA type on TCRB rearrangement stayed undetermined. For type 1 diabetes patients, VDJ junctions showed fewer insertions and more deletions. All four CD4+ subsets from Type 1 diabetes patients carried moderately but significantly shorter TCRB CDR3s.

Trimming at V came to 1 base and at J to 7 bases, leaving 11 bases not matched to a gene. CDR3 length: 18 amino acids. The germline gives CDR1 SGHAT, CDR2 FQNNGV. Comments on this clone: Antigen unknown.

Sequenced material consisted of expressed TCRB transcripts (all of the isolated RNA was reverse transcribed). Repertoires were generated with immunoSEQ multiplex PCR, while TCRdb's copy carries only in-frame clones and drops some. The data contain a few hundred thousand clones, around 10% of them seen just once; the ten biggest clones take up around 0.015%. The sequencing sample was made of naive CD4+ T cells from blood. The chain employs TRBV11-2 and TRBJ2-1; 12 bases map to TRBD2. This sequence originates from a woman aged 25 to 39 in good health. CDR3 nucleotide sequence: TGTGCCAGCAGCTTAGTTTTGACTAGCGGGAGTCGGGGGAATGAGCAGTTCTTC. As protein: CASSLVLTSGSRGNEQFF. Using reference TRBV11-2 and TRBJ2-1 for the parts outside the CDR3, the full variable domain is EAGVAQSPRYKIIEKRQSVAFWCNPISGHATLYWYQQILGQGPKLLIQFQNNGVVDDSQLPKDRFSAERLKGVDSTLKIQPAKLEDSAVYLCASSLVLTSGSRGNEQFFGPGTRLTVL.